The rows below give T cell receptor beta chains drawn from one sample of a study of identical twins. TCRdb itself ran the 5' RACE reads through MiXCR, one entry per CDR3 protein. The table includes 300,000 to 350,000 distinct CDR3 sequences, roughly 12% detected once. This same sample was also part of a study on yellow fever vaccine responses in identical twins.

Sample: CD8+ T cells sorted from blood. The receptor source for this set is a young woman in good health. Each CDR3 is given with its conserved first and last residue. The D gene is left open where the match is weak. Clone size is shown for a subset of rows, as once, few, many or a class of expanded clone.

D,V,J,size,DNA,CDR3
TRBD1,TRBV29-1,TRBJ2-7,few,TGCAGCGTTCCCGGGACAGGGACCCCCTACGAGCAGTACTTC,CSVPGTGTPYEQYF
-,TRBV3-1,TRBJ1-5,few,TGTGCCAGCAGCCAAGGGCGTGGGGGCAATCAGCCCCAGCATTTT,CASSQGRGGNQPQHF
-,TRBV6-6,TRBJ1-1,many,TGTGCCAGCATCTTGGACGGTGAAGCTTTCTTT,CASILDGEAFF
TRBD2,TRBV9,TRBJ2-1,-,TGTGCCAGCAGTCCCCGGCCCCTAGCGGGCGTATACAATGAGCAGTTCTTC,CASSPRPLAGVYNEQFF
-,TRBV24-1,TRBJ1-5,-,TGTGCCACCAGTGATCCGCCGGTGAGTCAGCCCCAGCATTTT,CATSDPPVSQPQHF
TRBD2,TRBV10-3,TRBJ2-7,-,TGTGCCATCAGTGCACTAGCGGGCCCGTCCTACGAGCAGTACTTC,CAISALAGPSYEQYF
-,TRBV4-1,TRBJ2-7,-,TGCGCCAGCAGGGACACGACCTACGAGCAGTACTTC,CASRDTTYEQYF
TRBD2,TRBV25-1,TRBJ2-7,few,TGTGCCAGCAGTGAATTAGCGGGAGGAGTGAACGAGCAGTACTTC,CASSELAGGVNEQYF
-,TRBV2,TRBJ2-7,few,TGTGCCAGCAAAGGAAAAGTTTACGAGCAGTACTTC,CASKGKVYEQYF
TRBD1,TRBV4-2,TRBJ2-1,-,TGTGCCAGCAGCCATTACTACCAACGGGACAGGGTATACAATGAGCAGTTCTTC,CASSHYYQRDRVYNEQFF
TRBD2,TRBV28,TRBJ2-2,few,TGTGCCAGCAGTTTAGGGCTAGCGGGAGATTCCGGGGAGCTGTTTTTT,CASSLGLAGDSGELFF
-,TRBV5-1,TRBJ2-5,few,TGCGCCAGCAGCTTATCAGGGTTACGGGAGACCCAGTACTTC,CASSLSGLRETQYF
TRBD2,TRBV3-1,TRBJ2-3,few,TGTGCCAGCAGCCCTAGCGGGGGGGCCGCGGATACGCAGTATTTT,CASSPSGGAADTQYF
-,TRBV20-1,TRBJ2-4,few,TGCAGTGCTCGAAGGTATACACCGAACATTCAGTACTTC,CSARRYTPNIQYF
-,TRBV12-3/TRBV12-4,TRBJ2-5,few,TGTGCCAGCACCCAAGACAGACACCAAGAGACCCAGTACTTC,CASTQDRHQETQYF
TRBD2,TRBV4-1,TRBJ2-1,-,TGCGCCAGCAGCTTGGATAGGGCTAGCGGGCACAATGAGCAGTTCTTC,CASSLDRASGHNEQFF
-,TRBV7-4,TRBJ2-3,few,TGTGCCAGCAGCCCGGGGTTGGCCACGGGCACAGATACGCAGTATTTT,CASSPGLATGTDTQYF
TRBD2,TRBV28,TRBJ2-5,few,TGTGCCAGCAGTTCGGGCGGGGGTCTACGGGGTGAGACCCAGTACTTC,CASSSGGGLRGETQYF
TRBD2,TRBV24-1,TRBJ2-3,few,TGTGCCACCAGTGATTTTGGAGCTAGCGGGGCCGTGGATACGCAGTATTTT,CATSDFGASGAVDTQYF
-,TRBV12-3/TRBV12-4,TRBJ1-3,few,TGTGCCAGCAGTTTAGAAGGGGCCTCTGGAAACACCATATATTTT,CASSLEGASGNTIYF
TRBD1,TRBV5-1,TRBJ2-2,few,TGCGCCAGCAGCTTGGAACCGGGGATGGGGGACAGAGACCTCAAAACGAACACCGGGGAGCTGTTTTTT,CASSLEPGMGDRDLKTNTGELFF
TRBD2,TRBV20-1,TRBJ2-1,few,TGCAGTGCTAGTACTAGCGGGCCTTACAATGAGCAGTTCTTC,CSASTSGPYNEQFF
TRBD1,TRBV7-9,TRBJ1-2,few,TGTGCCAGCAGCCTCCGGGACAGGGGAAGCCATGGCTACACCTTC,CASSLRDRGSHGYTF
-,TRBV28,TRBJ2-6,-,TGTGCCAGCAGCCCGAGCCTAGGAGGGGCCAACGTCCTGACTTTC,CASSPSLGGANVLTF
-,TRBV7-9,TRBJ2-1,few,TGTGCCTACGGGTTATCCTACAATGAGCAGTTCTTC,CAYGLSYNEQFF
TRBD2,TRBV12-3/TRBV12-4,TRBJ2-1,-,TGTGCCAGCAGTTTAGGCGGGAGTACGGATGAGCAGTTCTTC,CASSLGGSTDEQFF
-,TRBV7-8,TRBJ2-5,few,TGTGCCAGCAGGGGGGCTGGAGGGTCTACAATTGAGACCCAGTACTTC,CASRGAGGSTIETQYF
TRBD1,TRBV7-2,TRBJ1-1,many,TGTGCCAGCAGCCCTTGGACAGGGGGGAACACTGAAGCTTTCTTT,CASSPWTGGNTEAFF
-,TRBV12-3/TRBV12-4,TRBJ2-2,few,TGTGCCAGCAGGTCGGACAGAGGATTCCTGAACACCGGGGAGCTGTTTTTT,CASRSDRGFLNTGELFF
-,TRBV28,TRBJ2-3,few,TGTGCCAGCAGCTTCATAGTGGAAGATACGCAGTATTTT,CASSFIVEDTQYF
-,TRBV5-1,TRBJ2-1,few,TGCGCCAGCAGCCCACTTACGTGGGTTTGGGTCAATGAGCAGTTCTTC,CASSPLTWVWVNEQFF
TRBD1,TRBV9,TRBJ1-2,many,TGTGCCAGCAGCTCCCCGGGACAGGGGAATTATGGCTACACCTTC,CASSSPGQGNYGYTF
TRBD2,TRBV11-2,TRBJ2-2,few,TGTGCCAGCAGCCAAGGGGTGGCGGGACTACCGAACACCGGGGAGCTGTTTTTT,CASSQGVAGLPNTGELFF
-,TRBV4-2,TRBJ2-1,few,TGTGCCAGCAGCCAAGATTACGACACCGTGGTGGGAACAGAGCAGTTCTTC,CASSQDYDTVVGTEQFF
TRBD1,TRBV12-3/TRBV12-4,TRBJ1-5,few,TGTGCCAGCAGCAGGGACAGGCGGCTTAGGGGCGGCAATCAGCCCCAGCATTTT,CASSRDRRLRGGNQPQHF
-,TRBV4-1,TRBJ2-1,many,TGCGCCAGCAGCCAAGGGGGCACTGAGCAGTTCTTC,CASSQGGTEQFF
-,TRBV4-1,TRBJ1-5,many,TGCGCCAGCAGCCACGGGAGCAATCAGCCCCAGCATTTT,CASSHGSNQPQHF
TRBD2,TRBV6-1,TRBJ2-5,few,TGTGCCAGCAGCCGGGGACTAGCGGAAGAGACCCAGTACTTC,CASSRGLAEETQYF
TRBD1,TRBV7-9,TRBJ2-1,few,TGTGCCAGCAGCGCCAAGACAGGGTCCAATGAGCAGTTCTTC,CASSAKTGSNEQFF
TRBD2,TRBV10-3,TRBJ2-3,many,TGTGCCATCCAGCTAGCGGGAGATACGCAGTATTTT,CAIQLAGDTQYF
-,TRBV9,TRBJ2-1,few,TGTGCCAGCAGCGTAGGGGGAAATCCGTACAATGAGCAGTTCTTC,CASSVGGNPYNEQFF
-,TRBV28,TRBJ2-3,few,TGTGCCAGCAGTTTAATAAGACGCACAGATACGCAGTATTTT,CASSLIRRTDTQYF
-,TRBV12-3/TRBV12-4,TRBJ2-5,few,TGTGCCAGCAGTTTTGGGGGGGCCCAAGAGACCCAGTACTTC,CASSFGGAQETQYF
TRBD1,TRBV4-1,TRBJ2-3,few,TGCGCCAGCAGCCAAGAACGCGCCAGGGGGCTGTCAGATACGCAGTATTTT,CASSQERARGLSDTQYF
-,TRBV6-1,TRBJ2-7,few,TGTGCCAGCAGGGAGGGGGTCTTCGGCCTATACGAGCAGTACTTC,CASREGVFGLYEQYF
-,TRBV28,TRBJ1-2,few,TGTGCCAGCAGTCCCCTTCCTATTCCGGATGGCTACACCTTC,CASSPLPIPDGYTF
TRBD2,TRBV7-6,TRBJ2-2,-,TGTGCCAGCAGCCTCTTTTTAATAGCGGGCTCCCTAGGGACCGGGGAGCTGTTTTTT,CASSLFLIAGSLGTGELFF